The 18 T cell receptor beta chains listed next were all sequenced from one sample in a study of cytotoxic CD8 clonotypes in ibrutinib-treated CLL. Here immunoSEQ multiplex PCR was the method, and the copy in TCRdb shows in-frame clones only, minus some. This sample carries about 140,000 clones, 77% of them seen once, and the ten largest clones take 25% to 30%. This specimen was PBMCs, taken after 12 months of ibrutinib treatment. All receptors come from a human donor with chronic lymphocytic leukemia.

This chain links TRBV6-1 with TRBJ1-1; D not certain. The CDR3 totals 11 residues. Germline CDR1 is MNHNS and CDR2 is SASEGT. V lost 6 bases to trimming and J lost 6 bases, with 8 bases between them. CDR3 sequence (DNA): TGTGCCAGCAGGTCCCCGTCTGAAGCTTTCTTT. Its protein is CASRSPSEAFF.

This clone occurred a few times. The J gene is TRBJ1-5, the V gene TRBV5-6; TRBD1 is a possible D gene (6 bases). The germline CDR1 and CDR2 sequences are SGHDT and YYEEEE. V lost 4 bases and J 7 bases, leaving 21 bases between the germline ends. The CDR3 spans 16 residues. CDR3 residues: CASSAGGLGTLQPQHF. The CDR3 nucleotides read TGTGCCAGCAGCGCCGGAGGGTTGGGGACACTACAGCCCCAGCATTTT. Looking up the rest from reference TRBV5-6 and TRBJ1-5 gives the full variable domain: DAGVTQSPTHLIKTRGQQVTLRCSPKSGHDTVSWYQQALGQGPQFIFQYYEEEERQRGNFPDRFSGHQFPNYSSELNVNALLLGDSALYLCASSAGGLGTLQPQHFGDGTRLSIL.

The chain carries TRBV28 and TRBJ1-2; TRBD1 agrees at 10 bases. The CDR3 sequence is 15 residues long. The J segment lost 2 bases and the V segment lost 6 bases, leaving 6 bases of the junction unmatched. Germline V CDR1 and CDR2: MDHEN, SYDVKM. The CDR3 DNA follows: TGTGCCAGCAGCGCCACGGGACAGGGGAACTATGGCTACACCTTC. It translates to CASSATGQGNYGYTF.

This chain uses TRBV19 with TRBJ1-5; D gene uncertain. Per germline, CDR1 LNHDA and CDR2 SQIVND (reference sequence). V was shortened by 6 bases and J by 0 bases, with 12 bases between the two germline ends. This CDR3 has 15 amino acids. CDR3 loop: CASRNEPNSNQPQHF. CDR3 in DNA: TGTGCCAGTAGAAACGAGCCCAATAGCAATCAGCCCCAGCATTTT.

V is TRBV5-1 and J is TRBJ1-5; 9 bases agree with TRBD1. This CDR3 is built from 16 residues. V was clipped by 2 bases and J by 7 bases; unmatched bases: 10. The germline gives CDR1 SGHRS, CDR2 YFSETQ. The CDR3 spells CASSLRPGQGGQPQHF. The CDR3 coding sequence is TGCGCCAGCAGCTTACGGCCGGGACAGGGAGGACAGCCCCAGCATTTT.

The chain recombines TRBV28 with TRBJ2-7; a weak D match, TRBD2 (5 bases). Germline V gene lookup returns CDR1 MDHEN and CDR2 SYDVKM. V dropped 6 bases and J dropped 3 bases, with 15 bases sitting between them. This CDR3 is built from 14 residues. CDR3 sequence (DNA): TGTGCCAGCAGAAGAACCGGGAACGACTACGAGCAGTACTTC. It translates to CASRRTGNDYEQYF.

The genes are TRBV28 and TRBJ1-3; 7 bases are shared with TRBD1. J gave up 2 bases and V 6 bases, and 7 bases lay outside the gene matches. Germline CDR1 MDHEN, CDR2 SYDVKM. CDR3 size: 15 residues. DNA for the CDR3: TGTGCCAGCAGCAGTGGGACAGCTCCTGGAAACACCATATATTTT. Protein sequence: CASSSGTAPGNTIYF.

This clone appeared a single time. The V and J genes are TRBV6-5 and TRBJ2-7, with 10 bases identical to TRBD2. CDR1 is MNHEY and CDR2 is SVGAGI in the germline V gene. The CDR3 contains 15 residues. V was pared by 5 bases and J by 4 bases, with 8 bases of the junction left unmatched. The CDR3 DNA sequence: TGTGCCAGCAGTCACCCTAGCGGGAGTAGGTACGAGCAGTACTTC. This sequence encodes CASSHPSGSRYEQYF.

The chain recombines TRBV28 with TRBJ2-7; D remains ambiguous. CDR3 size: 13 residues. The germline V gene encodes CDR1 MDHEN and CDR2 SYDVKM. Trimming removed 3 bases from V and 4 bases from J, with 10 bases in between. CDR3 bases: TGTGCCAGCAGTTTCTCCGACTCGTACGAGCAGTACTTC. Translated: CASSFSDSYEQYF.

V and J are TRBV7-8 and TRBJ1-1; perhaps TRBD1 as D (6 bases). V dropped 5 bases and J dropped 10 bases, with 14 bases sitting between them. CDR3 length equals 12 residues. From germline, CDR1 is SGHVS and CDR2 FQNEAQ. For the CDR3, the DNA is TGTGCCAGCAGCACCAACAGGGACGCAGCTTTCTTT. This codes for CASSTNRDAAFF.

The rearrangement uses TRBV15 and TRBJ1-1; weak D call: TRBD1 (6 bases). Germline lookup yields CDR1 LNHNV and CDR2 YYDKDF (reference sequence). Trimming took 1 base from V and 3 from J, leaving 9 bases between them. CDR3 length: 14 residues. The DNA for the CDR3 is TGTGCCACCAGCAGAGGGAGGGGGGACACTGAAGCTTTCTTT. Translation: CATSRGRGDTEAFF.

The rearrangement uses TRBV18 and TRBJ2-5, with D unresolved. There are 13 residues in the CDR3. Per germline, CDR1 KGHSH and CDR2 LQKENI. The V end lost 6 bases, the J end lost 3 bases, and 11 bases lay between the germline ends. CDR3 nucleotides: TGTGCCAGCTCCGTGGATAAAAAAGAGACCCAGTACTTC. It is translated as CASSVDKKETQYF.

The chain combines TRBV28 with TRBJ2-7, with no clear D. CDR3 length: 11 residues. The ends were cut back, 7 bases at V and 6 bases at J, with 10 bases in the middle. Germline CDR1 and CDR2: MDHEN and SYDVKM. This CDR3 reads CASTSRGEQYF. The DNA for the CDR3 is TGTGCCAGCACAAGCAGAGGCGAGCAGTACTTC.

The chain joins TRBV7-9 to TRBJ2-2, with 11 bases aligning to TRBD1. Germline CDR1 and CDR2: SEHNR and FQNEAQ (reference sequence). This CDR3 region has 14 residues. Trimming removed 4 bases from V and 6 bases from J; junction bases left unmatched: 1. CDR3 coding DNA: TGTGCCAGCAGCTGGACAGGGGGCTCCGGGGAGCTGTTTTTT. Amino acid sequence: CASSWTGGSGELFF.

The CDR3 nucleotides are TGTGCCAGCAGCCCCAGACAGGGCGCGAACACTGAAGCTTTCTTT. It is translated as CASSPRQGANTEAFF. The chain joins TRBV5-4 to TRBJ1-1; 7 bases agree with TRBD1. Looked up from germline, CDR1 is SGHNT and CDR2 is YYREEE (reference sequence). Trimming cost V 4 bases and J 1 base; bases outside gene matches: 7. There are 15 residues in the CDR3.

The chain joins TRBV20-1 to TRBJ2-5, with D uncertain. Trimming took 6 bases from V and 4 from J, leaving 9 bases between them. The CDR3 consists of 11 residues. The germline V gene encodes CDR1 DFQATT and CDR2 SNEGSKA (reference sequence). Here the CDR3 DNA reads TGCAGTGCCCGAAAGCTAGAGACCCAGTACTTC. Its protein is CSARKLETQYF.

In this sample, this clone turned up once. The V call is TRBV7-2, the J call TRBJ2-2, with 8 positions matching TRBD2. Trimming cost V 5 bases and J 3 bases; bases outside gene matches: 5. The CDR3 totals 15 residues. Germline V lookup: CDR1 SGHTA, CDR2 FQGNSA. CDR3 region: CASSALAVYTGELFF. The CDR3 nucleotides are TGTGCCAGCAGCGCACTAGCGGTGTACACCGGGGAGCTGTTTTTT.

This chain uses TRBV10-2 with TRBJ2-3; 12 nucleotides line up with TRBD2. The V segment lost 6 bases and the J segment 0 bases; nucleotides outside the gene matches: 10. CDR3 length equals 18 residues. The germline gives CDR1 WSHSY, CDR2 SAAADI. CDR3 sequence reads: CASRTSGLAGSSTDTQYF. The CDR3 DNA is TGCGCCAGCAGAACATCGGGACTAGCGGGCTCTAGCACAGATACGCAGTATTTT.